These T cell receptor beta chains were read from a single sample in a study of cytomegalovirus exposure and HLA in healthy donors. Libraries were prepared by immunoSEQ multiplex PCR; TCRdb keeps only in-frame clonotypes and omits some of them. The data show hundreds of thousands of clones, more than 75% seen once. Sequences were obtained from PBMCs. Every receptor here comes from a girl under 10 years old in good health and CMV-seronegative. The conserved cysteine and the conserved F or W are not part of the CDR3 here. A D gene is named only where the DNA matches it firmly. Rows give clone size only sometimes, using once, few, many, or a class for an expanded clone.

cdr3_aa clone_size d_call j_call v_call
ATSRDSGRQPQH NA NA TRBJ1-5 TRBV15
ASGLQGLGQPQH NA TRBD1 TRBJ1-5 TRBV6-4
ASRSPTRGANTDTQY once NA TRBJ2-3 TRBV10-2
ASSLTVLAGGGTGELF NA TRBD2 TRBJ2-2 TRBV5-6
AVETGLYGYT NA TRBD1 TRBJ1-2 TRBV19
ASRRVGFYSNQPQH NA NA TRBJ1-5 TRBV19
ASSLGLDYEQY NA NA TRBJ2-7 TRBV5-4
ASSLLSGVRFGYT NA NA TRBJ1-2 TRBV5-6
ASSLQRQGEEH NA TRBD1 TRBJ1-5 TRBV7-2
ASSRVSGGSYGYT NA NA TRBJ1-2 TRBV7-6
ASSYLTSGLF few TRBD2 TRBJ2-1 TRBV6-5
ASSSPGQGSYEQY NA TRBD1 TRBJ2-7 TRBV6-1
ASRGTGGNEKLF NA TRBD1 TRBJ1-4 TRBV5-1
AISGGGADTQY once TRBD1 TRBJ2-3 TRBV10-3
ASSQSRVYEQY NA NA TRBJ2-7 TRBV6-6
ASSLSTGVRTEAF NA NA TRBJ1-1 TRBV5-1
AWSPDRVRSKNIQY few TRBD1 TRBJ2-4 TRBV30
ASTLGGLNEKLF NA NA TRBJ1-4 TRBV2
ASSPRGLAVSYEQY NA TRBD2 TRBJ2-7 TRBV7-2
ASGGGSGTQY NA TRBD2 TRBJ2-5 TRBV27
ASSPRQGYYEQY once TRBD1 TRBJ2-7 TRBV7-6
ASSSLQGLPNGYT NA TRBD1 TRBJ1-2 TRBV6-5
ASSPRARQLETQY NA NA TRBJ2-5 TRBV7-6
ASRRTGQSSGELF NA TRBD1 TRBJ2-2 TRBV7-9
ASSTLAKGAGELF NA NA TRBJ2-2 TRBV7-3
ASSLRSHGQPQH once NA TRBJ1-5 TRBV5-6
ASNGGDQPQH NA NA TRBJ1-5 TRBV19
ASSVGSWTGTNTEAF NA TRBD1 TRBJ1-1 TRBV9
ASSLRQGAYNEQF NA TRBD1 TRBJ2-1 TRBV27